These 26 T cell receptor beta chains were sequenced from one sample in a study of blood T cell repertoires in COVID-19. Measured with immunoSEQ multiplex PCR; TCRdb has only the in-frame clones, and not every one. The sample carries about 400,000 clones, approximately 85% recorded once. Material: PBMCs or T cells enriched from blood (not recorded which). These TCRs come from a middle-aged woman with acute COVID-19.

V and J are TRBV2 and TRBJ2-7; weak D call: TRBD1 (5 bases). The V and J ends lost 10 bases and 2 bases respectively, with 12 bases between them. This CDR3 comprises 12 residues. Germline loops: CDR1 SNHLY, CDR2 FYNNEI. The CDR3 coding sequence is TGTGCCACGCAGGGTAGTCCCTACGAGCAGTACTTC. This codes for CATQGSPYEQYF.

The chain carries TRBV3-1 (or the pseudogene TRBV3-2) and TRBJ2-5; D may be TRBD1 (6 bases). The CDR3 is 15 residues long. Germline assignment: CDR1 LGHDT and CDR2 YNNKEL (reference sequence). Trimming cost V 4 bases and J 4 bases, with 16 bases left between them. The CDR3 DNA sequence: TGTGCCAGCAGCCTAGGGTACGAAGGGGGAGAGACCCAGTACTTC. Translation: CASSLGYEGGETQYF.

This clone has only a few counts. The V and J genes are TRBV5-1 and TRBJ1-2; 10 bases map to TRBD1. V trimming: 4 bases; J trimming: 2 bases; junction bases outside the gene matches: 5. This CDR3 is 15 amino acids long. CDR1 is SGHRS and CDR2 is YFSETQ in the germline V gene. The CDR3 reads CASSPRQGANYGYTF. In DNA, the CDR3 is TGCGCCAGCAGCCCAAGACAGGGGGCCAACTATGGCTACACCTTC.

The V call is TRBV5-5, the J call TRBJ2-5, with 8 nucleotides matching TRBD1. The CDR3 runs to 13 residues. V gave up 4 bases and J gave up 2 bases; unmatched junction bases: 1. Germline CDR1 reads SGHKS; CDR2 reads YYEKEE (reference sequence). This chain's CDR3 is CASSRTGQETQYF. CDR3 nucleotide sequence: TGTGCCAGCAGCAGGACAGGGCAAGAGACCCAGTACTTC. The whole variable domain, filled in from reference TRBV5-5 and TRBJ2-5, reads DAGVTQSPTHLIKTRGQQVTLRCSPISGHKSVSWYQQVLGQGPQFIFQYYEKEERGRGNFPDRFSARQFPNYSSELNVNALLLGDSALYLCASSRTGQETQYFGPGTRLLVL.

The V call is TRBV7-8, the J call TRBJ1-1, with 10 positions matching TRBD1. Germline V gene lookup returns CDR1 SGHVS and CDR2 FQNEAQ. Trimming took 5 bases from V and 3 from J; bases not matched to a gene: 15. The CDR3 totals 18 residues. The CDR3 DNA reads as TGTGCCAGCAGCCCCGGGACAGGGGACCGCGCGTGGGACACTGAAGCTTTCTTT. Amino acids: CASSPGTGDRAWDTEAFF.

V and J are TRBV9 and TRBJ2-1; D is unresolved. The CDR3 has 11 residues. V gave up 3 bases and J gave up 5 bases, with 3 bases separating them. Per germline, CDR1 SGDLS and CDR2 YYNGEE. In DNA form, the CDR3 reads TGTGCCAGCAGCGCCGACAATGAGCAGTTCTTC. The encoded protein is CASSADNEQFF.

This clone was counted at least ten times. CDR3 nucleotide sequence: TGTGCCAGCAGCTTTCAGAGCGGGGGGTCAGAGACCCAGTACTTC. Protein product: CASSFQSGGSETQYF. The chain employs TRBV7-2 and TRBJ2-5, with TRBD2 identical over 9 bases. Trimming took 3 bases from V and 4 from J; bases not matched to a gene: 6. Germline CDR1 reads SGHTA; CDR2 reads FQGNSA. CDR3 size: 15 residues. The full variable domain, its missing parts supplied by reference TRBV7-2 and TRBJ2-5, is GAGVSQSPSNKVTEKGKDVELRCDPISGHTALYWYRQSLGQGLEFLIYFQGNSAPDKSGLPSDRFSAERTGGSVSTLTIQRTQQEDSAVYLCASSFQSGGSETQYFGPGTRLLVL.

This clone was seen only a few times. The chain joins TRBV29-1 to TRBJ1-1, with unresolved D. The germline CDR1 and CDR2 sequences are SQVTM and ANQGSEA. With 4 bases removed from V and 4 bases from J, the gap between germline ends came to 13 bases. The CDR3 runs to 13 residues. CDR3 bases: TGCAGCGTTGTCCGGGTGGAGAGCACTGAAGCTTTCTTT. The encoded protein is CSVVRVESTEAFF.

Worth noting for this clone: The sample carries other DNA sequences with the same CDR3. The chain employs TRBV11-3 and TRBJ1-1; D unclear. V lost 3 bases to trimming and J lost 0 bases, with 5 bases between them. The V gene's germline CDR1 is SGHNT and CDR2 YENEEA. CDR3 length: 13 amino acids. In DNA, the CDR3 is TGTGCCAGCAGCTTTTCGGTGAACACTGAAGCTTTCTTT. This sequence encodes CASSFSVNTEAFF.

This clone was observed a single time. V and J are TRBV15 and TRBJ2-1; TRBD1 matches 7 bases. The CDR3 extends over 15 amino acids. The V and J ends lost 3 bases and 1 base, in that order; junction bases with no gene match: 3. Germline CDR1 reads LNHNV; CDR2 reads YYDKDF (reference sequence). The CDR3 reads CATSSYRGSYNEQFF. The CDR3 DNA reads as TGTGCCACCAGCAGCTACAGGGGATCCTACAATGAGCAGTTCTTC.

This clone was found a few times. The rearrangement links TRBV10-2 to TRBJ2-2; D is perhaps TRBD1 (6 bases). Germline assignment: CDR1 WSHSY and CDR2 SAAADI. V gave up 5 bases and J gave up 1 base, with 14 bases separating them. The CDR3 is made up of 16 amino acids. The CDR3 spells CASSSSLQGNTGELFF. The CDR3 bases are TGCGCCAGCAGTTCAAGTTTACAGGGGAACACCGGGGAGCTGTTTTTT.

The rearrangement links TRBV6-1 to TRBJ1-2; D unclear. The CDR3 sequence is 14 residues long. The V and J ends lost 2 bases and 5 bases respectively, with 12 bases between them. Per the germline V gene, CDR1 is MNHNS and CDR2 is SASEGT. CDR3 bases: TGTGCCAGCAGTGAAAGGGAGGGCCGGTATGGCTACACCTTC. Its translation is CASSEREGRYGYTF.

V usage is TRBV13 and J usage is TRBJ2-1; D gene uncertain. Trimming took 5 bases from V and 4 from J, leaving 12 bases between them. CDR3 length: 14 amino acids. CDR1 PRHDT and CDR2 FYEKMQ come from the germline V gene (reference sequence). The CDR3 spells CASSQPSRYNEQFF. The CDR3 DNA is TGTGCCAGCAGCCAGCCCTCTAGGTACAATGAGCAGTTCTTC.

This chain uses TRBV28 with TRBJ2-1, with 7 bases matching TRBD2. The CDR3 spans 15 residues. J was trimmed by 7 bases and V by 7 bases; bases with no gene match: 13. Germline lookup yields CDR1 MDHEN and CDR2 SYDVKM. The CDR3 sequence is CASKSGATEFNEQFF. The CDR3 DNA sequence: TGTGCCAGCAAGAGCGGGGCCACCGAATTTAATGAGCAGTTCTTC.

In nucleotides, the CDR3 is TGCGCCAGCAGTGAGTCAGGGGCCTCTGAAGCTTTCTTT. Translated: CASSESGASEAFF. This sequence joins TRBV10-2 and TRBJ1-1, with D maybe TRBD1 (5 bases). Germline lookup yields CDR1 WSHSY and CDR2 SAAADI. The ends were cut back, 0 bases at V and 6 bases at J, with 8 bases in the middle. CDR3 length: 13 residues.

The chain has TRBV5-1 and TRBJ1-2; 8 bases are a match to TRBD1. The length of the CDR3 is 13 residues. Germline V gene data show CDR1 as SGHRS and CDR2 as YFSETQ. V lost 2 bases to trimming and J lost 5 bases; unmatched junction nucleotides: 2. In DNA form, the CDR3 reads TGCGCCAGCAGCTTCGGACAGGGATATGGCTACACCTTC. Amino acids: CASSFGQGYGYTF.

This chain joins TRBV30 and TRBJ1-6; D might be TRBD1 (6 bases). The germline V and J ends were trimmed by 5 bases and 5 bases, with 13 bases remaining between them. The germline V gene encodes CDR1 GTSNPN and CDR2 SVGIG (reference sequence). CDR3 length: 14 residues. This chain's CDR3 is CAWDRRSNNSPLHF. The CDR3 nucleotides are TGTGCCTGGGACAGGAGATCCAATAATTCACCCCTCCACTTT.

This chain uses TRBV24-1 with TRBJ1-4; 12 bases map to TRBD1. The germline CDR1 and CDR2 sequences are KGHDR and SFDVKD. The V segment lost 3 bases and the J segment 8 bases; nucleotides outside the gene matches: 3. This CDR3 has 15 amino acids. CDR3 bases: TGTGCCACCAGTGATCCGGGACAGGGGGCGGAAAAACTGTTTTTT. Amino acid sequence: CATSDPGQGAEKLFF.

The chain has TRBV10-1 and TRBJ2-7; 7 bases map to TRBD2. The V gene end was trimmed by 5 bases and the J gene end by 5 bases; junction bases not matched to a gene: 9. In germline, CDR1 is WNHNN, CDR2 SYGVQD (reference sequence). The CDR3 contains 14 residues. CDR3 DNA: TGCGCCAGCAGTCGTGGACTAGACCCCCACGAGCAGTACTTC. Protein sequence: CASSRGLDPHEQYF.

The rearrangement uses TRBV24-1 and TRBJ2-1, with 11 nucleotides matching TRBD2. The germline CDR1 and CDR2 sequences are KGHDR and SFDVKD. V shed 2 bases and J 5 bases; nucleotides not matched to a gene: 10. The CDR3 has 18 residues. The CDR3 coding sequence is TGTGCCACCAGTGATTCAATCGGGACTAGCGGACATAACAATGAGCAGTTCTTC. Encoded protein: CATSDSIGTSGHNNEQFF.

This chain joins TRBV9 and TRBJ1-6, with 9 bases lining up with TRBD1. V shed 0 bases, J shed 7 bases, and the junction held 5 bases outside the gene matches. This CDR3 has 16 residues. Germline assignment: CDR1 SGDLS and CDR2 YYNGEE. As DNA, the CDR3 is TGTGCCAGCAGCGTAGAGTCGGGACAGGGAAATTCACCCCTCCACTTT. Protein: CASSVESGQGNSPLHF.

The chain has TRBV5-1 and TRBJ1-1, with unresolved D. The CDR3 spans 14 residues. The germline V gene has CDR1 SGHRS and CDR2 YFSETQ. Deletions cut 1 base from V and 0 bases from J, with 7 bases between. The CDR3 bases are TGCGCCAGCAGCTTGATAGAAGTGAACACTGAAGCTTTCTTT. It yields the protein CASSLIEVNTEAFF.

The chain links TRBV6-5 to TRBJ1-4; D may be TRBD1 (6 bases). CDR3 length: 15 amino acids. The germline V gene has CDR1 MNHEY and CDR2 SVGAGI. V was shortened by 0 bases and J by 4 bases, with 9 bases between the two germline ends. As DNA, the CDR3 is TGTGCCAGCAGTTACTCGCAAGGGGGTAATGAAAAACTGTTTTTT. This translates into CASSYSQGGNEKLFF.

This chain uses TRBV6-5 with TRBJ2-3; perhaps TRBD1 as D (6 bases). V lost 8 bases to trimming and J lost 0 bases, with 12 bases between them. Germline CDR1 is MNHEY and CDR2 is SVGAGI. This CDR3 region has 14 residues. The CDR3, as DNA: TGTGCCAGCGGTCGCCAGGGGAGCACAGATACGCAGTATTTT. Translation gives CASGRQGSTDTQYF.

The chain has TRBV6-5 and TRBJ2-7; D is possibly TRBD2 (5 bases). The CDR3 has 15 residues. Looked up from germline, CDR1 is MNHEY and CDR2 is SVGAGI. V dropped 2 bases and J dropped 4 bases, with 15 bases sitting between them. CDR3 nucleotide sequence: TGTGCCAGCAGTTACGGCGGGTCGGGCCGGTACGAGCAGTACTTC. As protein: CASSYGGSGRYEQYF.

The V gene is TRBV29-1, the J gene TRBJ2-3; D might be TRBD1 (5 bases). This CDR3 is 14 amino acids long. The germline CDR1 and CDR2 sequences are SQVTM and ANQGSEA. Trimming took 5 bases from V and 1 from J, leaving 13 bases between them. The CDR3 DNA is TGCAGCGTTCAGATAAGGGGCCGCACAGATACGCAGTATTTT. Amino acids: CSVQIRGRTDTQYF.